This T cell receptor beta chain was identified during a study of T cells after yellow fever vaccination. Study-level points and caveats: Secondary responses were weaker yet peaked faster, day 5 versus 15. Booster samples showed a return of most primary-vaccination clones (about 97% CD4, around 88% CD8).

Conversion of TCR transcripts into cDNA relied on 5'RACE template switching, which added a universal primer site and UMIs. A single record per CDR3 protein comes from TCRdb applying MiXCR to the 5' RACE reads. The data contain about 73,000 distinct CDR3 sequences, about 7.7% of them singletons. V lost 4 bases to trimming and J lost 2 bases; unmatched junction nucleotides: 15. The V gene's germline CDR1 is MDHEN and CDR2 SYDVKM. This CDR3 is 22 amino acids long. Points on this clonotype: The antigen is not known.

Here the sequenced sample was CD8+ T cells sorted from PBMCs, taken on the day of the yellow fever booster vaccination. This clonotype was sampled from a man aged 30 to 39 who received the YFV17D yellow fever vaccine. This chain links TRBV28 with TRBJ2-6, with 15 bases fitting TRBD2. The CDR3, as DNA: TGTGCCAGCAGTTCTCGGGGGTATTCCGGGACTAGCGGGAGGCCTGGGGCCAACGTCCTGACTTTC. Encoded protein: CASSSRGYSGTSGRPGANVLTF.